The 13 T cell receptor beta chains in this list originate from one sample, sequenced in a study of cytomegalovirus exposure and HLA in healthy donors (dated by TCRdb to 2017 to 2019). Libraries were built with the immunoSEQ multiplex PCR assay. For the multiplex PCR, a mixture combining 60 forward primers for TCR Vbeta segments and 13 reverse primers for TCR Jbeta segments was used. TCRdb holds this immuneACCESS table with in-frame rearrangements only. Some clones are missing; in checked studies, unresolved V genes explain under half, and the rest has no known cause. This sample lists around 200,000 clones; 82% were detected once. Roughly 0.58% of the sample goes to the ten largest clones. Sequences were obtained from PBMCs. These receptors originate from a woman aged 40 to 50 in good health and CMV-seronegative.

CDR3: CASSSYQDHEKLFF. The CDR3 DNA is TGTGCCAGCAGCTCTTACCAGGATCACGAAAAACTGTTTTTT. V is TRBV7-9 and J is TRBJ1-4; D is unresolved. V lost 4 bases and J 8 bases, leaving 14 bases between the germline ends. This CDR3 spans 14 amino acids. Germline V gene lookup returns CDR1 SEHNR and CDR2 FQNEAQ (reference sequence).

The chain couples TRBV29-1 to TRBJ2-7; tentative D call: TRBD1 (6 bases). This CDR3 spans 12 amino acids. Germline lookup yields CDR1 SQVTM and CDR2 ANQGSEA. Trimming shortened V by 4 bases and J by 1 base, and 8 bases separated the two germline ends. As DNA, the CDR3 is TGCAGCGTTGTCGACAGGTCCTACGAGCAGTACTTC. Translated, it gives CSVVDRSYEQYF.

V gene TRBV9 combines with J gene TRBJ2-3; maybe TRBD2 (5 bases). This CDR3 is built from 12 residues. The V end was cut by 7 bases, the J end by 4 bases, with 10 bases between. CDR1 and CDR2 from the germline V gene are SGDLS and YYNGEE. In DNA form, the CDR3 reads TGTGCCAGCGGGCTCGGGGCAGATACGCAGTATTTT. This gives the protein CASGLGADTQYF.

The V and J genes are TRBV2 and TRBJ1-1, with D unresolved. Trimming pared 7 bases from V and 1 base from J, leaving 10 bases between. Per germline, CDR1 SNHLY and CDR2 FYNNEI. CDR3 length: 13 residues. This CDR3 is CASKEGTNTEAFF. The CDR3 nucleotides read TGTGCCAGCAAGGAGGGAACGAACACTGAAGCTTTCTTT.

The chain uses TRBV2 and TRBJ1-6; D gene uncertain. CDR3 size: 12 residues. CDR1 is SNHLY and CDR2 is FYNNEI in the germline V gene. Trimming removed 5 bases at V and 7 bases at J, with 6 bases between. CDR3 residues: CASSQLNSPLHF. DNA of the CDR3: TGTGCCAGCAGTCAGTTAAATTCACCCCTCCACTTT.

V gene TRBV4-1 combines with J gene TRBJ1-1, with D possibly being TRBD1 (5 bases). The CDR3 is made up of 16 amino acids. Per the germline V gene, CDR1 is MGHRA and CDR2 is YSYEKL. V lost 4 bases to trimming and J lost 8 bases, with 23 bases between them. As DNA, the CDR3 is TGCGCCAGCAGCCCCGGCCGAACAGGCCTTGGGGTGGAAGCTTTCTTT. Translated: CASSPGRTGLGVEAFF.

The CDR3 sequence: CASSVVGQATEAFF. DNA for the CDR3: TGTGCCAGCAGCGTAGTAGGACAAGCCACTGAAGCTTTCTTT. The chain uses TRBV9 and TRBJ1-1; D is possibly TRBD1 (5 bases). Germline V lookup: CDR1 SGDLS, CDR2 YYNGEE. Trimming removed 0 bases from V and 4 bases from J, with 10 bases in between. The CDR3 is 14 residues long.

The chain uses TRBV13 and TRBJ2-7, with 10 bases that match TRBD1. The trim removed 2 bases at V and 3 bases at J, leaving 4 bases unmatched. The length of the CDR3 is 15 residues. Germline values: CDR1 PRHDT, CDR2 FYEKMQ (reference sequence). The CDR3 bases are TGTGCCAGCAGCTTACGGGGACAGGGGTACTACGAGCAGTACTTC. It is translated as CASSLRGQGYYEQYF.

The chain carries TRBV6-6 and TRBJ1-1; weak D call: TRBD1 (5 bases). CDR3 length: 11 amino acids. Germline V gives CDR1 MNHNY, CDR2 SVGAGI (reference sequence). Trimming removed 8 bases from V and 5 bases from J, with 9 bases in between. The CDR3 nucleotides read TGTGCCAGCCACAAGGGGACTGAAGCTTTCTTT. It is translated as CASHKGTEAFF.

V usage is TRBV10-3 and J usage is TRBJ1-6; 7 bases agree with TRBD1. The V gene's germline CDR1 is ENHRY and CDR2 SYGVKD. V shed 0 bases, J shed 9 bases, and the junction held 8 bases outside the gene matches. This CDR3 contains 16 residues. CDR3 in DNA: TGTGCCATCAGTGAGTCGAAACAGGGGATGGGTTCACCCCTCCACTTT. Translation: CAISESKQGMGSPLHF.

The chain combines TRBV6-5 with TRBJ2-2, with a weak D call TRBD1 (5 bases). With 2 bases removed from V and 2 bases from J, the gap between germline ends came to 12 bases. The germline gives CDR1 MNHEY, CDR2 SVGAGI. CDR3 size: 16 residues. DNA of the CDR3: TGTGCCAGCAGTTACCTACAGGCCCCAAACACCGGGGAGCTGTTTTTT. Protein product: CASSYLQAPNTGELFF.

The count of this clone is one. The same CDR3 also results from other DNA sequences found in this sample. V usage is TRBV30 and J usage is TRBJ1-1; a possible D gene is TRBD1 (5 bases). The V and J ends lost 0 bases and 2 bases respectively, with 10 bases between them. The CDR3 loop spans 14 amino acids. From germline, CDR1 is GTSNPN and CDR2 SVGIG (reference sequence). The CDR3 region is CAWSVGQGNTEAFF. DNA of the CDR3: TGTGCCTGGAGTGTAGGGCAGGGAAACACTGAAGCTTTCTTT.

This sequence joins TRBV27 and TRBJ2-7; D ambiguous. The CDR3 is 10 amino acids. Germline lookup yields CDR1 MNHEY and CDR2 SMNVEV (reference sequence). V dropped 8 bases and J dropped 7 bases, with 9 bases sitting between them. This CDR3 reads CASGIGEQYF. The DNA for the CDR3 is TGTGCCAGCGGTATCGGGGAGCAGTACTTC.